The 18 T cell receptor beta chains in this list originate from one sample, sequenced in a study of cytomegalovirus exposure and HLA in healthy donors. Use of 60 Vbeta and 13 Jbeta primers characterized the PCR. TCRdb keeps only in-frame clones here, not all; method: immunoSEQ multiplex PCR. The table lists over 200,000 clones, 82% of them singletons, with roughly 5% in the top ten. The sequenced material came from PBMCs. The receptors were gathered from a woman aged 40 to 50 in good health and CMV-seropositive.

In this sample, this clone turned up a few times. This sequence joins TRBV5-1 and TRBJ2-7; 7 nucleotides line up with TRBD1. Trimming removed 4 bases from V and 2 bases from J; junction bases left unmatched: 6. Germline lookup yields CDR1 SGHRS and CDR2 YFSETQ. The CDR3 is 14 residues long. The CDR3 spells CASSPNRGTYEQYF. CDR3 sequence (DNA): TGCGCCAGCAGCCCTAACAGGGGTACCTACGAGCAGTACTTC.

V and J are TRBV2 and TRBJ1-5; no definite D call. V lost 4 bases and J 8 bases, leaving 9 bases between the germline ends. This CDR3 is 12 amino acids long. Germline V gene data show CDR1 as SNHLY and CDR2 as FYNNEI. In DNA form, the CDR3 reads TGTGCCAGCAGTGGGGAGAGTAAGCCCCAGCATTTT. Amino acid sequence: CASSGESKPQHF.

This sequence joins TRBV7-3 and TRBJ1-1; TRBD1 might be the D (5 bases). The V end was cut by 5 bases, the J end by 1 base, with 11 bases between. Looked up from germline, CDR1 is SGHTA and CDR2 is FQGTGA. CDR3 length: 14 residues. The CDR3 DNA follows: TGTGCCAGCAGCCCCCAGGGATGGAACACTGAAGCTTTCTTT. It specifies CASSPQGWNTEAFF.

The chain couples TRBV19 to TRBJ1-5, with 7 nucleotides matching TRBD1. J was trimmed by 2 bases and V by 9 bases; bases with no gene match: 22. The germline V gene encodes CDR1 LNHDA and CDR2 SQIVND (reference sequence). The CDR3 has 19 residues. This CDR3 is CASRGVREGGSGGNQPQHF. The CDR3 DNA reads TGTGCCAGCAGGGGGGTGAGGGAAGGAGGGAGCGGTGGCAATCAGCCCCAGCATTTT.

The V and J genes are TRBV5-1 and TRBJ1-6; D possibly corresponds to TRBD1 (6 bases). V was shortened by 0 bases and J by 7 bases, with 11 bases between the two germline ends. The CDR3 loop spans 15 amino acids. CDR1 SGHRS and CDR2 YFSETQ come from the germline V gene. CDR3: CASSLGAGQNSPLHF. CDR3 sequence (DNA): TGCGCCAGCAGCTTGGGGGCCGGACAGAATTCACCCCTCCACTTT.

The CDR3 sequence: CAWGAGGTDTQYF. DNA for the CDR3: TGTGCCTGGGGAGCGGGAGGGACAGATACGCAGTATTTT. The rearrangement joins TRBV30 to TRBJ2-3; 10 bases align to TRBD2. Germline CDR1 is GTSNPN and CDR2 is SVGIG (reference sequence). V lost 5 bases to trimming and J lost 3 bases; unmatched junction nucleotides: 2. The CDR3 runs 13 residues.

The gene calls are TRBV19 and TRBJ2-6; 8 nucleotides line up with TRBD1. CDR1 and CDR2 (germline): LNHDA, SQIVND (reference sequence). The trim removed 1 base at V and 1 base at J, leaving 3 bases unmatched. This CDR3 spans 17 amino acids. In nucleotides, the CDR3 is TGTGCCAGTAGTATAGGGACAGGGCAGTCTGGGGCCAACGTCCTGACTTTC. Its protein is CASSIGTGQSGANVLTF.

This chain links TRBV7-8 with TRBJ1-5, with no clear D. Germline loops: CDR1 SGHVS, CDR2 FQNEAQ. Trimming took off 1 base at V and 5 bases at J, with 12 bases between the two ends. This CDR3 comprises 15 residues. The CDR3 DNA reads TGTGCCAGCAGCTTAGTAGTGGGAGTCGATCAGCCCCAGCATTTT. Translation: CASSLVVGVDQPQHF.

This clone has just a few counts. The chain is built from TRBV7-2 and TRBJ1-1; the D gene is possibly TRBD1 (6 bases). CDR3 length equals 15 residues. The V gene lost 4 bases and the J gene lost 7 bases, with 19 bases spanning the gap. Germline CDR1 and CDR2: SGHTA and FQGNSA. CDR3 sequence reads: CASSSAPGQYNEAFF. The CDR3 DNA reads TGTGCCAGCAGCTCCGCCCCGGGACAATACAATGAAGCTTTCTTT.

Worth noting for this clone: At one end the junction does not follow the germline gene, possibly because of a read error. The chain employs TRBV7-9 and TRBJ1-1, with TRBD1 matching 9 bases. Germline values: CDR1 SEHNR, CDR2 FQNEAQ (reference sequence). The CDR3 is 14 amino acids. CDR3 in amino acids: CSSSPQGADTEAFF. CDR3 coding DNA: TGTTCCAGCAGCCCACAGGGGGCCGACACTGAAGCTTTCTTT.

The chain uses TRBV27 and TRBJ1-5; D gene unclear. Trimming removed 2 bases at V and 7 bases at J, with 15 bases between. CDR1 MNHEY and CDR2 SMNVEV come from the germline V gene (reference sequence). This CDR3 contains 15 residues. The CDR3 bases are TGTGCCAGCAGTTTAGGGCGGGAAAACAGACAGCCCCAGCATTTT. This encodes CASSLGRENRQPQHF.

CDR3 protein: CAWGGSYNSPLHF. CDR3 DNA: TGTGCCTGGGGAGGGTCCTATAATTCACCCCTCCACTTT. The V call is TRBV30, the J call TRBJ1-6; D is undetermined. Germline CDR1 is GTSNPN and CDR2 is SVGIG (reference sequence). The CDR3 has 13 residues. V was pared by 5 bases and J by 1 base, with 6 bases between. Full variable domain (rest looked up from reference TRBV30 and TRBJ1-6): SQTIHQWPATLVQPVGSPLSLECTVEGTSNPNLYWYRQAAGRGLQLLFYSVGIGQISSEVPQNLSASRPQDRQFILSSKKLLLSDSGFYLCAWGGSYNSPLHFGNGTRLTVT.

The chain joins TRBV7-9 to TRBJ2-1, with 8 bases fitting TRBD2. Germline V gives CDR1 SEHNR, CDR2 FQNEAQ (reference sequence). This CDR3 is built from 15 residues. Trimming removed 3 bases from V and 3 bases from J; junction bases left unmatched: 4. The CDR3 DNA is TGTGCCAGCAGCTTCCCGGGGGGGCTCTACAATGAGCAGTTCTTC. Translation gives CASSFPGGLYNEQFF.

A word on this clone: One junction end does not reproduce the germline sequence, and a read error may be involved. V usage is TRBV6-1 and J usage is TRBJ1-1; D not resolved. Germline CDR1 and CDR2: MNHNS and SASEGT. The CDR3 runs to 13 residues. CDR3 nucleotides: TGTGCCGGCAGTGAGGCCGGAGGTACTGAAGCTTTCTTT. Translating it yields CAGSEAGGTEAFF.

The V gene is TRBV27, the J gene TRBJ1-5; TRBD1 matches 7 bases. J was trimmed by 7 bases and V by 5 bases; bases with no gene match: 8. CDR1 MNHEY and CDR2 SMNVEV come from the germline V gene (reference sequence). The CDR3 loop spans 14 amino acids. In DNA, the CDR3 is TGTGCCAGCAGTCTGAGACAGGGAACCCAGCCCCAGCATTTT. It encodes CASSLRQGTQPQHF.

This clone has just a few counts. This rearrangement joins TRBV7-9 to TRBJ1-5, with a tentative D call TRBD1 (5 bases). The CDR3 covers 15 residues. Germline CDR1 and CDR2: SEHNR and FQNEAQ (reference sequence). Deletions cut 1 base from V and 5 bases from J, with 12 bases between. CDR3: CASSLGSQGHQPQHF. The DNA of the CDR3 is TGTGCCAGCAGCTTAGGCAGCCAGGGTCATCAGCCCCAGCATTTT.

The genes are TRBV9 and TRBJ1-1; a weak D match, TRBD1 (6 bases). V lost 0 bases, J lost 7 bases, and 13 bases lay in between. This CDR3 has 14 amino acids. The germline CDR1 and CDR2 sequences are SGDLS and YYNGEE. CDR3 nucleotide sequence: TGTGCCAGCAGCGTAGGCGGGGGCGGGTTTGAAGCTTTCTTT. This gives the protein CASSVGGGGFEAFF. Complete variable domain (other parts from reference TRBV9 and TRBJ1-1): DSGVTQTPKHLITATGQRVTLRCSPRSGDLSVYWYQQSLDQGLQFLIQYYNGEERAKGNILERFSAQQFPDLHSELNLSSLELGDSALYFCASSVGGGGFEAFFGQGTRLTVV.

This CDR3 is CASSLDGSRNEQYF. For the CDR3, the DNA is TGTGCCAGCAGCTTAGACGGGAGTCGAAACGAGCAGTACTTC. The chain joins TRBV7-3 to TRBJ2-7; TRBD2 is a possible D gene (6 bases). Germline V gene data show CDR1 as SGHTA and CDR2 as FQGTGA. The CDR3 is made up of 14 amino acids. Trimming cost V 2 bases and J 5 bases, with 13 bases left between them.